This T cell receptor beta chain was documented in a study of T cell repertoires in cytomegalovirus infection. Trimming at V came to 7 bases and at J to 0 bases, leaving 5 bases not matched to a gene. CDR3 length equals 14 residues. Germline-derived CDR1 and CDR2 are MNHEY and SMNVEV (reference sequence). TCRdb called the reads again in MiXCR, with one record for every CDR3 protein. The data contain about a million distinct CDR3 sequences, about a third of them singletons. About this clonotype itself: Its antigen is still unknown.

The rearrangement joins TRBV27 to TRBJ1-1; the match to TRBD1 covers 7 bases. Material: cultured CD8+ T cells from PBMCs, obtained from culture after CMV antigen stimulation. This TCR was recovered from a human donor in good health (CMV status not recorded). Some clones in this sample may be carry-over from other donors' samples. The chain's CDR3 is CASTAGGLNTEAFF. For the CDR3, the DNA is TGTGCCAGCACGGCAGGGGGATTGAACACTGAAGCTTTCTTT.